What follows is one TCR beta chain and its context. The antigen remains unidentified. This entry belongs to a study of lymphopenia after photon versus proton radiotherapy. General observations from the study: Larger post-nadir TCR diversity loss correlated inversely with survival in deceased patients. Post-nadir diversity loss with photons came from oligoclonal expansion, particularly CD8+ Temra cells. Relative stability marked proton patients; photon patients lost diversity and naive cells.

This table comes from immunoSEQ multiplex PCR, and its TCRdb copy is limited to in-frame clones, with some not included. The sample yields some 30,000 clones, 90% seen once. Trimming stripped 0 bases from V and 2 bases from J, with 11 bases between. The CDR3 runs to 16 residues. Germline CDR1 and CDR2: SEHNR and FQNEAQ (reference sequence). The sample consisted of peripheral blood, taken from a patient treated with photon-based radiotherapy. V and J are TRBV7-9 and TRBJ1-3; possible D gene TRBD1, 6 bases. The receptor was isolated from a woman aged 50 to 60 with pancreatic cancer. The chain's CDR3 is CASSLALEGAGNTIYF. The CDR3 bases are TGTGCCAGCAGCTTAGCCTTGGAGGGGGCTGGAAACACCATATATTTT.